These T cell receptor beta chains were read from a single sample in a study of beta chain features in type 1 diabetes. Profiling relied on immunoSEQ multiplex PCR, and the TCRdb table lists in-frame clones only, not all of them. The table includes 350,000 to 400,000 clones, over 13% detected once. The sequenced sample was naive CD4+ T cells from blood. The receptors derive from a woman between 18 and 30 years old in good health. CDR3s include the opening cysteine and the closing phenylalanine or tryptophan. Each record gives: V gene, D gene, clone size, J gene, CDR3 DNA, CDR3 protein. The D gene is left open where the match is weak. Clone size appears in some rows only: once, few, many, or a class for an expanded clone.

>TRBV18|-|-|TRBJ2-5
TGTGCCAGCTCAGGGGGGATTCAAGAGACCCAGTACTTC
CASSGGIQETQYF
>TRBV13|TRBD2|-|TRBJ2-3
TGTGCCAGCAGCTTAGCGGGAGGGACTAGCACAGATACGCAGTATTTT
CASSLAGGTSTDTQYF
>TRBV5-4|-|-|TRBJ2-3
TGTGCCAGCAGCTCGGCAGCGGGCAGTACAGATACGCAGTATTTT
CASSSAAGSTDTQYF
>TRBV7-9|-|-|TRBJ1-1
TGTGCCAGCAGCTTAGCACGGTTGAACACTGAAGCTTTCTTT
CASSLARLNTEAFF
>TRBV7-9|-|few|TRBJ2-7
TGTGCCAGCAGCTCCGCGCCCTACGAGCAGTACTTC
CASSSAPYEQYF
>TRBV7-9|-|-|TRBJ1-5
TGTGCCAGCAGCCCCCCGACAGGATCTAGCAATCAGCCCCAGCATTTT
CASSPPTGSSNQPQHF
>TRBV29-1|-|few|TRBJ1-1
TGCAGCGTCACTGGGAGAGGGGGGAGGGTCGGCACTGAAGCTTTCTTT
CSVTGRGGRVGTEAFF
>TRBV30|-|-|TRBJ1-5
TGTGCCTGGAGCCATAACCGTAGGCCCCAGCATTTT
CAWSHNRRPQHF
>TRBV5-1|-|-|TRBJ1-1
TGCGCCAGCAGCACCGGGAACACTGAAGCTTTCTTT
CASSTGNTEAFF
>TRBV30|-|-|TRBJ1-4
TGTGCCTGGAGTGTATTCAGGACTAATGAAAAACTGTTTTTT
CAWSVFRTNEKLFF
>TRBV29-1|-|-|TRBJ1-4
TGCAGCGTTCAGGGGCGGGTTGAAAAACTGTTTTTT
CSVQGRVEKLFF
>TRBV5-1|TRBD1|few|TRBJ2-1
TGCGCCAGCAGCTCCACAGGGGGAATGGGGATCGGGGAGCAGTTCTTC
CASSSTGGMGIGEQFF
>TRBV13|-|-|TRBJ2-1
TGTGCCAGCAGCCCCCCGGGACTTTTAAGCTCCTACAATGAGCAGTTCTTC
CASSPPGLLSSYNEQFF
>TRBV5-1|TRBD1|-|TRBJ1-1
TGCGCCAGCAGCAAGGACAGGGGTCTGAACACTGAAGCTTTCTTT
CASSKDRGLNTEAFF
>TRBV19|-|few|TRBJ2-3
TGTGCCAGTAATAGATTCCCAAGGGGTGATACGCAGTATTTT
CASNRFPRGDTQYF
>TRBV28|-|-|TRBJ1-1
TGTGCCAGCAGTTTACAGTTATCCAACACTGAAGCTTTCTTT
CASSLQLSNTEAFF
>TRBV9|TRBD1|few|TRBJ2-6
TGTGCCAGCAGCCGACAGGGGGCGGCTGGGGCCAACGTCCTGACTTTC
CASSRQGAAGANVLTF
>TRBV27|TRBD1|few|TRBJ1-1
TGTGCCAGCAGTCGACAGGGGGCTCTGGGCGCTGAAGCTTTCTTT
CASSRQGALGAEAFF
>TRBV30|TRBD1|-|TRBJ2-2
TGTGCCTGGATCCTACGGGGGACAGGGGGCAACGGGGAGCTGTTTTTT
CAWILRGTGGNGELFF
>TRBV30|-|-|TRBJ2-3
TGTGCCTGGACCCAGCTCGGGACTGTGGCAGATACGCAGTATTTT
CAWTQLGTVADTQYF
>TRBV10-3|-|few|TRBJ2-7
TGTGCCATCAGTGAGCAGGTTCAATACGAGCAGTACTTC
CAISEQVQYEQYF
>TRBV6-6|TRBD2|once|TRBJ2-5
TGTGCCAGCACTATAGCGGGAGGGCCGGAGACCCAGTACTTC
CASTIAGGPETQYF
>TRBV7-2|-|-|TRBJ2-2
TGTGCCAGCAGCGGCCCCGAGGAGGGGATGAACACCGGGGAGCTGTTTTTT
CASSGPEEGMNTGELFF
>TRBV5-4|TRBD1|few|TRBJ1-2
TGTGCCAGCAGCTTGGAACAGGGGAGAGGCTACACCTTC
CASSLEQGRGYTF
>TRBV18|TRBD1|-|TRBJ2-7
TGTGCCAGCTCACCGAACCGGGACAGGGTCTCCTACGAGCAGTACTTC
CASSPNRDRVSYEQYF
>TRBV20-1|-|-|TRBJ1-1
TGCAGTGTGTCAGGGGACACTGAAGCTTTCTTT
CSVSGDTEAFF
>TRBV30|-|-|TRBJ2-7
TGTGCCTGGAAGACTACCTATTCGGGGGAGCAGTACTTC
CAWKTTYSGEQYF
>TRBV5-4|TRBD2|few|TRBJ2-3
TGTGCCAGCAGCTTAATAGCGGGCCGCACAGATACGCAGTATTTT
CASSLIAGRTDTQYF
>TRBV7-9|-|few|TRBJ2-2
TGTGCCAGCAGCCCGCAGGGGACCGGGGAGCTGTTTTTT
CASSPQGTGELFF
>TRBV5-4|TRBD2|-|TRBJ2-7
TGTGCCAGCAGCTTGTCCGCTAGCGGGAGGAAGAGCTACGAGCAGTACTTC
CASSLSASGRKSYEQYF
>TRBV5-4|TRBD2|few|TRBJ2-5
TGTGCCAGCAGTTATAGACTAGCGGGAGTTGGGGAGACCCAGTACTTC
CASSYRLAGVGETQYF
>TRBV9|-|-|TRBJ2-1
TGTGCCAGCAGCGTAGTTCACATGGCAGGAGGTGAGCAGTTCTTC
CASSVVHMAGGEQFF
>TRBV5-1|TRBD1|-|TRBJ2-1
TGCGCCAGCAGGGGGACAGGGAGAACGGATGAGCAGTTCTTC
CASRGTGRTDEQFF
>TRBV7-2|TRBD1|-|TRBJ2-3
TGTGCCAGCAGCTCGGACGGGACAGGTCCAGATACGCAGTATTTT
CASSSDGTGPDTQYF
>TRBV14|TRBD2|-|TRBJ2-5
TGTGCCAGCAGCCAGGAGGGACTAGCGGGAAGGTACCAAGAGACCCAGTACTTC
CASSQEGLAGRYQETQYF
>TRBV20-1|-|-|TRBJ2-7
TGCAGTGCGAACCGAGGGAACGAGCAGTACTTC
CSANRGNEQYF
>TRBV5-1|TRBD1|-|TRBJ1-1
TGCGCCAGCAGTCCAGGACAGGGTTGGACTGAAGCTTTCTTT
CASSPGQGWTEAFF
>TRBV7-2|-|few|TRBJ1-2
TGTGCCAGCAGTTCACCCCCGGTCCCCCGGTATGGCTACACCTTC
CASSSPPVPRYGYTF
>TRBV18|-|-|TRBJ2-5
TGTGCCAGCTCACCAGGGGGCCGCAGCGGAGAGACCCAGTACTTC
CASSPGGRSGETQYF
>TRBV6-5|TRBD2|few|TRBJ2-5
TGTGCCAGCAGGCTAGCGGGAGGCCGAGAGACCCAGTACTTC
CASRLAGGRETQYF
>TRBV19|TRBD1|-|TRBJ2-4
TGTGCCAGTAGTCTCACCGGGACAGGGGGCCTGTACATTCAGTACTTC
CASSLTGTGGLYIQYF
>TRBV7-2|-|-|TRBJ2-7
TGTGCCAGCAGCTCCCCGCGCATCTACGAGCAGTACTTC
CASSSPRIYEQYF
>TRBV7-9|TRBD1|-|TRBJ2-7
TGTGCCAGCAGCTTAGAAAGGTCTAGACAGGGACGCGGCGAGCAGTACTTC
CASSLERSRQGRGEQYF
>TRBV30|-|-|TRBJ1-2
TGTGCCTGGGACCCCGGGGGGAAGAGTGGCTACACCTTC
CAWDPGGKSGYTF
>TRBV29-1|-|-|TRBJ2-6
TGCAGCGTTGAGGAGATCTCTGGGGCCAACGTCCTGACTTTC
CSVEEISGANVLTF
>TRBV19|TRBD1|-|TRBJ2-2
TGTGCCAGTAGTCATCCTCAGGGGGCAATGATGAACGGGGAGCTGTTTTTT
CASSHPQGAMMNGELFF
>TRBV28|-|-|TRBJ1-1
TGTGCCAGCACCCACTCGGGCAGGGCCAACACTGAAGCTTTCTTT
CASTHSGRANTEAFF
>TRBV10-3|-|-|TRBJ2-1
TGTGCCATCAGTGAGTCGGTGGAAGGAGCGCAGTTCTTC
CAISESVEGAQFF
>TRBV19|-|few|TRBJ2-1
TGTGCCAGTTGGGGACAATTGAACAATGAGCAGTTCTTC
CASWGQLNNEQFF
>TRBV20-1|TRBD1|few|TRBJ2-7
TGCAGTGCTCGGACAGGGGTCGAGCAGTACTTC
CSARTGVEQYF
>TRBV15|-|-|TRBJ2-5
TGTGCCACCAGCAGAGATCTCGGGGAAGAGACCCAGTACTTC
CATSRDLGEETQYF
>TRBV9|TRBD2|-|TRBJ2-7
TGTGCCAGCAGCGTCGGAAAGCGGGAGACCTACGAGCAGTACTTC
CASSVGKRETYEQYF
>TRBV11-3|-|-|TRBJ2-1
TGTGCCAGCAGCTCTAATGAGCAGTTCTTC
CASSSNEQFF
>TRBV6-5|-|few|TRBJ1-1
TGTGCCACGGTTAAAATGGCGGGGAACACTGAAGCTTTCTTT
CATVKMAGNTEAFF
>TRBV18|TRBD1|few|TRBJ2-5
TGTGCCAGCTCACCCGACAGGGGGCGGGAGACCCAGTACTTC
CASSPDRGRETQYF